These 4 T cell receptor beta chains came from one sample sequenced in a study of human thymus T cells. Obtained as resections during corrective heart surgery, the thymus tissue was then studied. The data were produced by immunoSEQ multiplex PCR, yet TCRdb's version contains in-frame clones alone and is incomplete. The sample consists of fewer than 90,000 clones, approximately 97% of them appearing once. Sequenced material: thymus tissue. These receptors all stem from a boy younger than two with a congenital heart defect but otherwise immunologically healthy.

The CDR3 coding sequence is TGTGCCAGCAGCTTAATAGTCGCTAGCGGGGCTGTCACAGATACGCAGTATTTT. It yields the protein CASSLIVASGAVTDTQYF. This chain uses TRBV7-9 with TRBJ2-3; 9 bases fit TRBD2. V shed 2 bases and J 2 bases; nucleotides not matched to a gene: 11. Germline V gene sequence: CDR1 SEHNR, CDR2 FQNEAQ (reference sequence). This CDR3 has 18 residues.

The CDR3 DNA sequence: TGCGCCAGCAGCCTCTGGGGACAGCCGTTCAATGAGCAGTTCTTC. Protein product: CASSLWGQPFNEQFF. The chain recombines TRBV5-1 with TRBJ2-1, with TRBD1 matching over 7 bases. Germline V gives CDR1 SGHRS, CDR2 YFSETQ. The CDR3 extends over 15 amino acids. The J segment lost 6 bases and the V segment lost 4 bases, leaving 10 bases of the junction unmatched. Combining the CDR3 with reference TRBV5-1 and TRBJ2-1 gives the whole variable domain KAGVTQTPRYLIKTRGQQVTLSCSPISGHRSVSWYQQTPGQGLQFLFEYFSETQRNKGNFPGRFSGRQFSNSRSEMNVSTLELGDSALYLCASSLWGQPFNEQFFGPGTRLTVL.

The chain links TRBV21-1 to TRBJ2-1; the table gives TRBD1 as D, unverified against the DNA. TRBV21-1 has pseudogene status. The CDR3 has 17 amino acids. In DNA form, the CDR3 reads TGTGCCAGCAGCACGAATGCCGGGACAGGTGAATCCAATGAGCAGTTCTTC. It translates to CASSTNAGTGESNEQFF.

This chain connects TRBV5-5 to TRBJ1-3, with TRBD1 as a possible D gene (5 bases). Germline V gene sequence: CDR1 SGHKS, CDR2 YYEKEE (reference sequence). V was trimmed by 6 bases and J by 4 bases, leaving 14 bases between them. The CDR3 contains 14 residues. The CDR3 DNA is TGTGCCAGCACCTCCGGGACGGACGGAAACACCATATATTTT. Residues: CASTSGTDGNTIYF.